This T cell receptor (beta chain) was recorded in a study of vaccination effects on CD4 cells after COVID-19. Concerning this clone: Its specificity is not known.

Profiling relied on immunoSEQ multiplex PCR, and the TCRdb table lists in-frame clones only, not all of them. The sample shows fewer than 70,000 clones, about four fifths of them seen only once. Pools of viral peptides were used by the ViraFEST assay to expand antigen-specific CD4+ T cells ahead of sequencing. Culture lasted around eleven days before CD4+ T cell isolation. Neither prior SARS-CoV-2 infection nor positive nucleocapsid antibodies were present in the vaccine recipients. The sequences come from CD4+ T cells from PBMCs cultured with SARS-CoV-2 spike peptides, collected before COVID-19 vaccination. This TCR came from a human donor who received a COVID-19 vaccine.

Written as DNA, the CDR3 is TGTGCCAGCAGTGCACGGATTAACAATGAGCAGTTCTTC. Encoded protein: CASSARINNEQFF. This chain links TRBV2 with TRBJ2-1; D is unresolved. The CDR3 has 13 residues. Trimming left V 4 bases short and J 5 bases short, with 9 bases between. Germline assignment: CDR1 SNHLY and CDR2 FYNNEI.